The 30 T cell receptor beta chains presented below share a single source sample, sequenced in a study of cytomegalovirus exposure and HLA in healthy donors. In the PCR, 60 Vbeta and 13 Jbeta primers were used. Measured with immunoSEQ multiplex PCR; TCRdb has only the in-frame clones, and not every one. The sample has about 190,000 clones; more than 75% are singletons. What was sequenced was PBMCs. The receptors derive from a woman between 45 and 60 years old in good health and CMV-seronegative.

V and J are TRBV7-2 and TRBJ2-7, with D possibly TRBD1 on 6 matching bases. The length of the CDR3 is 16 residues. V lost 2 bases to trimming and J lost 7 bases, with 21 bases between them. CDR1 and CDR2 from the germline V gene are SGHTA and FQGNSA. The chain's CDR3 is CASSLTLGTSKAEQYF. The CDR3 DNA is TGTGCCAGCAGCTTAACTTTGGGGACATCTAAGGCAGAGCAGTACTTC.

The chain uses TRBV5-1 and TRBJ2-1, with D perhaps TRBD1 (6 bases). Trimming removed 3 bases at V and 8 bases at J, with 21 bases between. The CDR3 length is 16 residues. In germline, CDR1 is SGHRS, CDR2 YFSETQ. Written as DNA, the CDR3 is TGCGCCAGCAGCTCAGTACTAGGAGGCCCAGGGGATGAGCAGTTCTTC. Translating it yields CASSSVLGGPGDEQFF.

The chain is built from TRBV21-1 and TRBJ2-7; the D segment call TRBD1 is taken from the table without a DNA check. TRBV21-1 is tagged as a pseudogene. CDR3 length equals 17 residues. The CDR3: CASSTKLGQGCGYEQYF. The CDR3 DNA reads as TGTGCCAGCAGCACCAAACTCGGGCAGGGTTGTGGCTACGAGCAGTACTTC.

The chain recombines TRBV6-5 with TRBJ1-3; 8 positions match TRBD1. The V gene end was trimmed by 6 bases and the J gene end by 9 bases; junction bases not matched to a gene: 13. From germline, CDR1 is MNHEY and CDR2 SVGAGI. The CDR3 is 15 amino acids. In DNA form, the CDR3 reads TGTGCCAGCAGCCCCCTGGCGCAGGGGGCAATCACCATATATTTT. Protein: CASSPLAQGAITIYF.

CDR3 residues: CASSQAHRENTEAFF. DNA for the CDR3: TGCGCCAGCAGCCAAGCCCACAGGGAGAACACTGAAGCTTTCTTT. The rearrangement links TRBV4-3 to TRBJ1-1; D might be TRBD1 (6 bases). There are 15 residues in the CDR3. Germline CDR1 is LGHNA and CDR2 is YSLEER. Trimming removed 1 base from V and 1 base from J, with 10 bases in between.

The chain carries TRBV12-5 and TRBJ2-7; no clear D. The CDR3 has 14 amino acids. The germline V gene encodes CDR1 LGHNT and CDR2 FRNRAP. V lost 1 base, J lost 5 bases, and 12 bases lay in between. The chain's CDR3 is CASGLGQVGDEQYF. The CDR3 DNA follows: TGTGCTAGTGGTTTGGGGCAGGTGGGCGACGAGCAGTACTTC.

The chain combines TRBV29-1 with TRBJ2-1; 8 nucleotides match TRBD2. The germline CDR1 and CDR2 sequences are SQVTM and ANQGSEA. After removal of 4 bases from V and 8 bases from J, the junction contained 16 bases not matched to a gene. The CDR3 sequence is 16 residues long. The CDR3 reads CSVVGAREGLGDEQFF. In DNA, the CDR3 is TGCAGCGTTGTGGGGGCTCGGGAGGGCCTCGGGGATGAGCAGTTCTTC.

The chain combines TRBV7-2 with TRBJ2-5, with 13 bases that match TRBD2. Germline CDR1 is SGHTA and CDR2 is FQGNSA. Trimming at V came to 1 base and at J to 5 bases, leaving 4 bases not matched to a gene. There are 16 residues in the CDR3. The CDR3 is CASSLELAGGRETQYF. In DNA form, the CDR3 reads TGTGCCAGCAGCTTAGAACTAGCGGGAGGGAGGGAGACCCAGTACTTC. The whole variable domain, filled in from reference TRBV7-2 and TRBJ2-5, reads GAGVSQSPSNKVTEKGKDVELRCDPISGHTALYWYRQSLGQGLEFLIYFQGNSAPDKSGLPSDRFSAERTGGSVSTLTIQRTQQEDSAVYLCASSLELAGGRETQYFGPGTRLLVL.

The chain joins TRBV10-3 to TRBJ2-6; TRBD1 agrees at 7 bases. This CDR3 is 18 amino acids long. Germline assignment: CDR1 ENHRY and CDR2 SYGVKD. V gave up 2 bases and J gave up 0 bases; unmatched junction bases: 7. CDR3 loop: CAISEPGQSSSGANVLTF. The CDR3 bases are TGTGCCATCAGTGAGCCGGGACAGTCTAGCTCTGGGGCCAACGTCCTGACTTTC.

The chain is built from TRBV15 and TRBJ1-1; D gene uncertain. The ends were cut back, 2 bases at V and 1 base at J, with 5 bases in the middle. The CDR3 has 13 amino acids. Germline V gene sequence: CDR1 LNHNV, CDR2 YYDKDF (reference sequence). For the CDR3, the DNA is TGTGCCACCAGCAGACAGGAGAACACTGAAGCTTTCTTT. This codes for CATSRQENTEAFF.

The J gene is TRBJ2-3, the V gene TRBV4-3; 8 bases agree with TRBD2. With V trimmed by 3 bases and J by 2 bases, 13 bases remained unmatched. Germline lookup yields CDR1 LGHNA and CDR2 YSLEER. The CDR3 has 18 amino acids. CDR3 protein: CASSHGAGTRAYTDTQYF. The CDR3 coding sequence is TGCGCCAGCAGCCACGGCGCCGGGACTAGAGCCTACACAGATACGCAGTATTTT.

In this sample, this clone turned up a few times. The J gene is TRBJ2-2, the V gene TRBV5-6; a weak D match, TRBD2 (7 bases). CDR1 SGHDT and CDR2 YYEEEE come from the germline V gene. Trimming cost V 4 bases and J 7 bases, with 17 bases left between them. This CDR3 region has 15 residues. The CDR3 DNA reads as TGTGCCAGCAGCCCGGGGGGCAGGATCATCGGGGAGCTGTTTTTT. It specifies CASSPGGRIIGELFF.

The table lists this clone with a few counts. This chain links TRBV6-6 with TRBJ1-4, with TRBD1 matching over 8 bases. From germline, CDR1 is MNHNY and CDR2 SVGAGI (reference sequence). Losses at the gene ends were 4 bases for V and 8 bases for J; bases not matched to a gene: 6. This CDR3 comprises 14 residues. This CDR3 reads CASSFRGRGEKLFF. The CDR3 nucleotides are TGTGCCAGCAGTTTCAGGGGGCGCGGGGAAAAACTGTTTTTT.

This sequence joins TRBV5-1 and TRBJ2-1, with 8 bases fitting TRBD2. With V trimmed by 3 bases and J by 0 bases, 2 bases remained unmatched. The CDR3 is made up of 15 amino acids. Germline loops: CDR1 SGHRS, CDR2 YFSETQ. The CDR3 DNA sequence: TGCGCCAGCAGCTCCGGACTAGCCTCCTACAATGAGCAGTTCTTC. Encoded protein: CASSSGLASYNEQFF.

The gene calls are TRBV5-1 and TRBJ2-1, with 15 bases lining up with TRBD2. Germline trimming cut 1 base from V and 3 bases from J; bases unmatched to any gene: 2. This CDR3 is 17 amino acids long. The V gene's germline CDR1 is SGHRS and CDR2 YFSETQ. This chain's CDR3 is CASSLRGLAGGYNEQFF. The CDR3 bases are TGCGCCAGCAGCTTGAGGGGACTAGCGGGGGGCTACAATGAGCAGTTCTTC.

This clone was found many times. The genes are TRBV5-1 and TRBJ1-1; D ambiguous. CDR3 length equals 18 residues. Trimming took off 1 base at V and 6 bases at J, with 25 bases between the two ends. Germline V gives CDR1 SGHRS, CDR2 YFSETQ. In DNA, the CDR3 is TGCGCCAGCAGCTTGAACGACAATTCCTTATTAGTCGGGGCTGAAGCTTTCTTT. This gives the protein CASSLNDNSLLVGAEAFF.

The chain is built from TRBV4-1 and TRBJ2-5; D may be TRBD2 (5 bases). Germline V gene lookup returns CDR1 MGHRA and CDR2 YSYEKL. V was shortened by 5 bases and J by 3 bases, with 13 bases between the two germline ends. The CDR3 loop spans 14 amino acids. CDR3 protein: CASSAGPREETQYF. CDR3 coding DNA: TGCGCCAGCAGCGCCGGGCCGAGGGAAGAGACCCAGTACTTC.

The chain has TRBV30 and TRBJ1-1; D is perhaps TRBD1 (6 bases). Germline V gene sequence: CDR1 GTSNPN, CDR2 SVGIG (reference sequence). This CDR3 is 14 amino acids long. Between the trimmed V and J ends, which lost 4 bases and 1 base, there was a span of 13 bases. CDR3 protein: CAWKRGGPNTEAFF. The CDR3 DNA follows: TGTGCCTGGAAGAGGGGGGGACCGAACACTGAAGCTTTCTTT. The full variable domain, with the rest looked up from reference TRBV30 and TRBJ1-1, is SQTIHQWPATLVQPVGSPLSLECTVEGTSNPNLYWYRQAAGRGLQLLFYSVGIGQISSEVPQNLSASRPQDRQFILSSKKLLLSDSGFYLCAWKRGGPNTEAFFGQGTRLTVV.

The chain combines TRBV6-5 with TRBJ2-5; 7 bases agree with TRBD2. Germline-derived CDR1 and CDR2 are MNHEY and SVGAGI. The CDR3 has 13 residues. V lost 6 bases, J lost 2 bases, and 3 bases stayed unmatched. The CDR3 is CASSPGLQETQYF. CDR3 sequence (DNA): TGTGCCAGCAGCCCGGGACTACAAGAGACCCAGTACTTC.

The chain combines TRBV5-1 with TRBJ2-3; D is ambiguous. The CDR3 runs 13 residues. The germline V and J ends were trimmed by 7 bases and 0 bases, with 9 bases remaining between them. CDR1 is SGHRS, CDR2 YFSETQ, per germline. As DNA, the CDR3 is TGCGCCAGCCGACACCCCAGCACAGATACGCAGTATTTT. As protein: CASRHPSTDTQYF.

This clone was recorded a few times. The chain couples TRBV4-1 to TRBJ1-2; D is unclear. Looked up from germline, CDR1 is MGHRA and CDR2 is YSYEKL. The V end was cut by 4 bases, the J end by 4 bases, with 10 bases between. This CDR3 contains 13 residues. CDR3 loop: CASSPGAGYGYTF. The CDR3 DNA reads TGCGCCAGCAGCCCCGGTGCGGGCTATGGCTACACCTTC.

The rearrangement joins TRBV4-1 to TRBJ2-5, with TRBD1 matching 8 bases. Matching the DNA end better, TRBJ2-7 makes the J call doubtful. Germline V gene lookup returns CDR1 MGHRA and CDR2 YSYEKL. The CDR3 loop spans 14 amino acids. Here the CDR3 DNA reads TGCGCCAGCAGCCCCCGACAGGGGATGAGCGAGCAGTACTTC. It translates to CASSPRQGMSEQYF.

CDR3 nucleotide sequence: TGTGCCAGCAGTTTACGACAGTACGAGCAGTACTTC. This codes for CASSLRQYEQYF. The gene calls are TRBV28 and TRBJ2-7; TRBD1 might be the D (5 bases). V lost 2 bases and J lost 4, with 6 bases in between. Germline CDR1 reads MDHEN; CDR2 reads SYDVKM. CDR3 size: 12 residues. Using reference TRBV28 and TRBJ2-7 for the parts outside the CDR3, the full variable domain is DVKVTQSSRYLVKRTGEKVFLECVQDMDHENMFWYRQDPGLGLRLIYFSYDVKMKEKGDIPEGYSVSREKKERFSLILESASTNQTSMYLCASSLRQYEQYFGPGTRLTVT.

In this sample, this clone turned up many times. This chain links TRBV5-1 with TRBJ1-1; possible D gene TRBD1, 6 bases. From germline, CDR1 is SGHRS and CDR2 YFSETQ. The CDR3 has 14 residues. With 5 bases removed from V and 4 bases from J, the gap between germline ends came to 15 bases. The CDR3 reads CASRPTGFGTEAFF. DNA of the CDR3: TGCGCCAGCAGGCCTACAGGGTTCGGCACTGAAGCTTTCTTT.

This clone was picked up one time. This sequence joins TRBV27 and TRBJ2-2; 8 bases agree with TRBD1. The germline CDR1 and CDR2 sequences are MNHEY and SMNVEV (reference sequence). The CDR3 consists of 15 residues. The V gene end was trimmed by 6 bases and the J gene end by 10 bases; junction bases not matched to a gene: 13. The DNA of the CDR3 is TGTGCCAGCAGCTCCGGACAGGGATGGCCCGAGGAGCTGTTTTTT. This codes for CASSSGQGWPEELFF.

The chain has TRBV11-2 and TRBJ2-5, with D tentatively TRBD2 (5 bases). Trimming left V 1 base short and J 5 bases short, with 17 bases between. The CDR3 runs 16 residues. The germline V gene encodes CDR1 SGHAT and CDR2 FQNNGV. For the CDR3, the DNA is TGTGCCAGCAGCTTAGTAGGTGGACTGGGCCGCGAGACCCAGTACTTC. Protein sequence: CASSLVGGLGRETQYF. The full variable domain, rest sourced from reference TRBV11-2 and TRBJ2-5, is EAGVAQSPRYKIIEKRQSVAFWCNPISGHATLYWYQQILGQGPKLLIQFQNNGVVDDSQLPKDRFSAERLKGVDSTLKIQPAKLEDSAVYLCASSLVGGLGRETQYFGPGTRLLVL.

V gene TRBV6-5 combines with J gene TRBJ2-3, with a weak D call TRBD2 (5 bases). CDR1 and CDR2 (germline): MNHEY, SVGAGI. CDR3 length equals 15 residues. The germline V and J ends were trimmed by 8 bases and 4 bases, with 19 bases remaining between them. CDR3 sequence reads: CASRPRVRGADTQYF. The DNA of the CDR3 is TGTGCCAGCCGCCCGCGGGTGAGAGGCGCAGATACGCAGTATTTT.

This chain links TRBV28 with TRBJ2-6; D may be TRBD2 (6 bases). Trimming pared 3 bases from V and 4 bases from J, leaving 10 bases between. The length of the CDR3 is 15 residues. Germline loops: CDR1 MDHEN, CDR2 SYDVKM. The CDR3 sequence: CASSFGGSGANVLTF. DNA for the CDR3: TGTGCCAGCAGTTTTGGAGGGTCAGGGGCCAACGTCCTGACTTTC.

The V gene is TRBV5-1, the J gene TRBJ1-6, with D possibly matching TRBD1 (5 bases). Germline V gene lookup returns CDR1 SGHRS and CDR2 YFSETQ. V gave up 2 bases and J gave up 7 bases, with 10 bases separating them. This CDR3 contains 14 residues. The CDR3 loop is CASSLGGDNSPLHF. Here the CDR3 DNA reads TGCGCCAGCAGCTTAGGAGGGGACAATTCACCCCTCCACTTT.

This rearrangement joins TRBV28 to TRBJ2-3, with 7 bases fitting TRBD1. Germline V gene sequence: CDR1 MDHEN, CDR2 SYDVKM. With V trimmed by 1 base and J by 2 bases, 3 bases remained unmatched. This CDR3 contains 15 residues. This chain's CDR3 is CASSLFGTATDTQYF. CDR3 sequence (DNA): TGTGCCAGCAGTTTATTCGGGACAGCCACAGATACGCAGTATTTT.